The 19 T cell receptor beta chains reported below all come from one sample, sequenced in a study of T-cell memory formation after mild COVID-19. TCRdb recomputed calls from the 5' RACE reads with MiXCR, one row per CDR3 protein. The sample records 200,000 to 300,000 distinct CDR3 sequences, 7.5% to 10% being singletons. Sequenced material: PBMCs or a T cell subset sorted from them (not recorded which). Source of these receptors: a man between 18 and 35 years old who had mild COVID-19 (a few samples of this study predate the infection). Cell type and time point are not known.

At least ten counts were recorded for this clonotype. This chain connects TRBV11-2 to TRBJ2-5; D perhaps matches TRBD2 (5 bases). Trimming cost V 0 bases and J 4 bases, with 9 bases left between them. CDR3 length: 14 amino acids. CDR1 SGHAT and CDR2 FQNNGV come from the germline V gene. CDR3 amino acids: CASSLDGNGETQYF. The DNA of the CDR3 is TGTGCCAGCAGCTTAGACGGGAATGGAGAGACCCAGTACTTC.

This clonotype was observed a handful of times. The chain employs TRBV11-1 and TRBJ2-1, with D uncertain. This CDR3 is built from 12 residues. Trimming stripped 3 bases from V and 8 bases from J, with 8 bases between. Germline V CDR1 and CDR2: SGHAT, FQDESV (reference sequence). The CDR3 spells CASSLDPDEQFF. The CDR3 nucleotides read TGTGCCAGCAGCTTGGACCCGGATGAGCAGTTCTTC.

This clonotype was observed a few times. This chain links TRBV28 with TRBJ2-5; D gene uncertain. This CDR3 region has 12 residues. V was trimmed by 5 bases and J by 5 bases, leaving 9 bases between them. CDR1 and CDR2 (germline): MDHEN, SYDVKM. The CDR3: CASSGNSETQYF. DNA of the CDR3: TGTGCCAGCAGTGGGAATTCGGAGACCCAGTACTTC.

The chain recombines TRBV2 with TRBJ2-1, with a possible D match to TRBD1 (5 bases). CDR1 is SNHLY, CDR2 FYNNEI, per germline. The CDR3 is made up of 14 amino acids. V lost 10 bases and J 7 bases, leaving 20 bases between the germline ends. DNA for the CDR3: TGTGCCACACTCGACAGACTCGTCCTTAATGAGCAGTTCTTC. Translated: CATLDRLVLNEQFF. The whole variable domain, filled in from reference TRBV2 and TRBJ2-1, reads EPEVTQTPSHQVTQMGQEVILRCVPISNHLYFYWYRQILGQKVEFLVSFYNNEISEKSEIFDDQFSVERPDGSNFTLKIRSTKLEDSAMYFCATLDRLVLNEQFFGPGTRLTVL.

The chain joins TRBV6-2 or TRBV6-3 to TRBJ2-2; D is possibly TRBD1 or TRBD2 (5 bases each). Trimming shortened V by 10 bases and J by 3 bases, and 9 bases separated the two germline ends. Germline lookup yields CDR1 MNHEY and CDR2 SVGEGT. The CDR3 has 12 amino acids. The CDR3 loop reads CATREHTGELFF. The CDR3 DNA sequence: TGTGCCACCAGGGAGCACACCGGGGAGCTGTTTTTT.

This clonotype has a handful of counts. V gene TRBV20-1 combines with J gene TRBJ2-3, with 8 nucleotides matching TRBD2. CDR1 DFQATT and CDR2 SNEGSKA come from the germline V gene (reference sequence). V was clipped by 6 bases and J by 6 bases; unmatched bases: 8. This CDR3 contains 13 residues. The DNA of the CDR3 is TGCAGTGCCACTCGCGGGGGGTATGATACGCAGTATTTT. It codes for CSATRGGYDTQYF.

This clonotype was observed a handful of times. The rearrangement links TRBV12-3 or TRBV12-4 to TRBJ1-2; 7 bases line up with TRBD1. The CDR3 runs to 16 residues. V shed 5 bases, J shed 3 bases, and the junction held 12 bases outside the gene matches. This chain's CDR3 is CASSLFGAGGDYGYTF. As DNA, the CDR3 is TGTGCCAGCAGTCTCTTCGGAGCAGGGGGGGACTATGGCTACACCTTC.

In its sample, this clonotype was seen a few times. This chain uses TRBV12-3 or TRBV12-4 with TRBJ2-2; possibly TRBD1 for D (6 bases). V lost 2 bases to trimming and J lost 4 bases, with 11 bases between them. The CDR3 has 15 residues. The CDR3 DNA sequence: TGTGCCAGCAGTTTATCAGGGGAAGGCACCGGGGAGCTGTTTTTT. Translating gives CASSLSGEGTGELFF.

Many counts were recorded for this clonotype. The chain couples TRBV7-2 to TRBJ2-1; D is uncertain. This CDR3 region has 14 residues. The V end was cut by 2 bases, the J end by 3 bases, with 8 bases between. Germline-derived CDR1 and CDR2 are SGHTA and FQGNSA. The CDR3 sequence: CASSLWTDYNEQFF. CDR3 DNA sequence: TGTGCCAGCAGCTTATGGACGGACTACAATGAGCAGTTCTTC.

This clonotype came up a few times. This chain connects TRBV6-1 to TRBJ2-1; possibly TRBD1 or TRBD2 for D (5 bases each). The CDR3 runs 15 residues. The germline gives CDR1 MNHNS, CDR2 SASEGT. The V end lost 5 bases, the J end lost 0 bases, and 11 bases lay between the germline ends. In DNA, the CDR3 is TGTGCCAGCAGTACCCGGGACGGCTCCTACAATGAGCAGTTCTTC. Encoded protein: CASSTRDGSYNEQFF.

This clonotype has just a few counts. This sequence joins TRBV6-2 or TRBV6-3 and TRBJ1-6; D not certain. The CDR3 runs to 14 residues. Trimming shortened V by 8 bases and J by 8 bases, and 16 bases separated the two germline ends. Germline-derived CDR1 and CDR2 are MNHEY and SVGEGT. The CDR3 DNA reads TGTGCCAGCGCCAGACTTCTCTTCTATTCACCCCTCCACTTT. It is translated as CASARLLFYSPLHF.

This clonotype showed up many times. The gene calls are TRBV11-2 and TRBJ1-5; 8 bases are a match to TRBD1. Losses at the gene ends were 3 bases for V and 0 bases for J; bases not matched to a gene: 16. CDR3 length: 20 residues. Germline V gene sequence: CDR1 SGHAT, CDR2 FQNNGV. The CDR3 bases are TGTGCCAGCAGCTTTGTACAGGGGGTTAGGACTGCTTATAGCAATCAGCCCCAGCATTTT. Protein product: CASSFVQGVRTAYSNQPQHF.

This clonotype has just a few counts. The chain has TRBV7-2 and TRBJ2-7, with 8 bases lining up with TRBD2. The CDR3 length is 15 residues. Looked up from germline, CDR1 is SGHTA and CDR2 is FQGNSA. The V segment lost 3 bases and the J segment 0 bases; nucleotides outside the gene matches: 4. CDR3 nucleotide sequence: TGTGCCAGCAGCTTCAGCGGGGGAGGCTCCTACGAGCAGTACGTC. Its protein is CASSFSGGGSYEQYV.

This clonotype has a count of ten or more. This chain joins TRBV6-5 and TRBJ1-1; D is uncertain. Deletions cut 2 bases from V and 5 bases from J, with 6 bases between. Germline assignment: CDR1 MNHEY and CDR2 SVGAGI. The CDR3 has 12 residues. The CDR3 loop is CASSYEGTEAFF. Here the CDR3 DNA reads TGTGCCAGCAGTTACGAGGGAACTGAAGCTTTCTTT.

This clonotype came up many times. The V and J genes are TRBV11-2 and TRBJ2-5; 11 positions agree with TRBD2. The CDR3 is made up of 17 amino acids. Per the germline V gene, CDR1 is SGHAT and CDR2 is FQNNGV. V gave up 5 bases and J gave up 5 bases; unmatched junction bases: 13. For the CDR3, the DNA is TGTGCCAGCAGCCTAGGGGGACTAGCGGTTTTTAAGGAGACCCAGTACTTC. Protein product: CASSLGGLAVFKETQYF.

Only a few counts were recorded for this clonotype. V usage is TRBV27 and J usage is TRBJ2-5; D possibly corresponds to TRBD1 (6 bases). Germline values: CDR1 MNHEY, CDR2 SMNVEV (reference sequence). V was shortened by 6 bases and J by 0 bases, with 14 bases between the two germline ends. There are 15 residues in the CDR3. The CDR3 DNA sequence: TGTGCCAGCAGACATACTAGGACAGACCAAGAGACCCAGTACTTC. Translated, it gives CASRHTRTDQETQYF.

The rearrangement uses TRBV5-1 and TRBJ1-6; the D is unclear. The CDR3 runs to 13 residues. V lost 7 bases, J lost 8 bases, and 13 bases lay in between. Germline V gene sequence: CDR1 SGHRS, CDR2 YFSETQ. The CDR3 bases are TGCGCCAGCGGTCCGGAGATGGATTCACCCCTCCACTTT. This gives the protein CASGPEMDSPLHF.

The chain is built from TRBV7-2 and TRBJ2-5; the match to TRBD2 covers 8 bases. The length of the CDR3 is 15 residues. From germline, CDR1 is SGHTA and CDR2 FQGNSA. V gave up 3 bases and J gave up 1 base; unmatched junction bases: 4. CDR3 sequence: CASSLWRGAQETQYF. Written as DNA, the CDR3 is TGTGCCAGCAGCTTGTGGCGGGGGGCCCAAGAGACCCAGTACTTC.

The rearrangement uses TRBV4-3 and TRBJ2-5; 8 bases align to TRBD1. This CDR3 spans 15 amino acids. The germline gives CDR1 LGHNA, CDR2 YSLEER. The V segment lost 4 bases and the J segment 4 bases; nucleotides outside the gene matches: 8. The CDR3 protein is CASSLTGDRRETQYF. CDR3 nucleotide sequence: TGCGCCAGCAGCCTGACAGGGGATCGGAGAGAGACCCAGTACTTC.